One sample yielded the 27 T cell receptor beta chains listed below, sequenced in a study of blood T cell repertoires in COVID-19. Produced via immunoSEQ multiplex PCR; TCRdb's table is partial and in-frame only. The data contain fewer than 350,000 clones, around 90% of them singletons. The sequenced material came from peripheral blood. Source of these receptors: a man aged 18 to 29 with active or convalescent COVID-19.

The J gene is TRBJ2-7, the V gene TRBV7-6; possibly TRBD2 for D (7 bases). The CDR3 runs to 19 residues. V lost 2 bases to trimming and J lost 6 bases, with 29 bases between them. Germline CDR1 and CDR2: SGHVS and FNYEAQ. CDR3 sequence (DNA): TGTGCCAGCAGCTTAATGGCGGACGGACGGGGGGCGCAGGTCCCCGAGCAGTACTTC. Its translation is CASSLMADGRGAQVPEQYF.

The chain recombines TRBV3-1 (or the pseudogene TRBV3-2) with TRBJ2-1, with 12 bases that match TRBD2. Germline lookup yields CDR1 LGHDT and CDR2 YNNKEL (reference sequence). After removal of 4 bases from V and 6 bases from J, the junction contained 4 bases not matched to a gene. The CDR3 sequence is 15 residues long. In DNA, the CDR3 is TGTGCCAGCAGCCTTACTAGCGGGGGGTCCAATGAGCAGTTCTTC. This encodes CASSLTSGGSNEQFF.

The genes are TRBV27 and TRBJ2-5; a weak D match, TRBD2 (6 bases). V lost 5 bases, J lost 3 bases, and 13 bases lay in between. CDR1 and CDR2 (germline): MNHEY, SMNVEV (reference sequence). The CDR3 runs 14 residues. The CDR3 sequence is CASSPLGGEETQYF. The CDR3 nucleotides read TGTGCCAGCAGTCCCCTTGGCGGGGAAGAGACCCAGTACTTC.

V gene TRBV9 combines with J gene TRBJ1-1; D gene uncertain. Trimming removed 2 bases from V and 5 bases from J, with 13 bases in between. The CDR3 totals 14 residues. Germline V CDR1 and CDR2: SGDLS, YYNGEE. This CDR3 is CASSVSFGLTEAFF. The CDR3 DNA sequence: TGTGCCAGCAGCGTTTCGTTCGGACTTACTGAAGCTTTCTTT.

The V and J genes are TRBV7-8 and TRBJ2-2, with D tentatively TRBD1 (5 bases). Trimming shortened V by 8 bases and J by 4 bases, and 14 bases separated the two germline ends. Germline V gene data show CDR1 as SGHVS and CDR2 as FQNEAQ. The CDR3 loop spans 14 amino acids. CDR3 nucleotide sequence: TGTGCCAGCCGTGGGGCATATAGCACCGGGGAGCTGTTTTTT. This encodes CASRGAYSTGELFF. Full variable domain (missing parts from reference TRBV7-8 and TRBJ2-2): GAGVSQSPRYKVAKRGQDVALRCDPISGHVSLFWYQQALGQGPEFLTYFQNEAQLDKSGLPSDRFFAERPEGSVSTLKIQRTQQEDSAVYLCASRGAYSTGELFFGEGSRLTVL.

CDR3 nucleotides: TGTGCCAGCAGCGTTGGGACAGGACTCTCTGGAAACACCATATATTTT. The encoded protein is CASSVGTGLSGNTIYF. V usage is TRBV9 and J usage is TRBJ1-3, with 8 bases fitting TRBD1. Trimming took 2 bases from V and 0 from J; bases not matched to a gene: 4. Germline V gene lookup returns CDR1 SGDLS and CDR2 YYNGEE. CDR3 length equals 16 residues.

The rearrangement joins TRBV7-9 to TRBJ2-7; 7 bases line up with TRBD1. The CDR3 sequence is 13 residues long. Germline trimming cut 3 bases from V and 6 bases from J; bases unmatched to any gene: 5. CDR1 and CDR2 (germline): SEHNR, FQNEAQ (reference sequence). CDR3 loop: CASSFNPGGEQYF. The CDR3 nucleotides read TGTGCCAGCAGCTTTAATCCAGGGGGCGAGCAGTACTTC.

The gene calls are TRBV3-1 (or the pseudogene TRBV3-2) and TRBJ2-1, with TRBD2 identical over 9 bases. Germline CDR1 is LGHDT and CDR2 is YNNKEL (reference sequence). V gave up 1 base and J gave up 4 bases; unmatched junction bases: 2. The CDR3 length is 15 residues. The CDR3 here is CASSQASGVYNEQFF. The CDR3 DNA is TGTGCCAGCAGCCAAGCTAGCGGGGTATACAATGAGCAGTTCTTC.

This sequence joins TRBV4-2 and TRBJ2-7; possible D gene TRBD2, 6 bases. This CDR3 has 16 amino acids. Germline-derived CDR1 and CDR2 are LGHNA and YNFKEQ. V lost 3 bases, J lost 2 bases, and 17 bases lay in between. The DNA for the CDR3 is TGTGCCAGCAGCCAGGAACTAGCTCCAACCCCCTACGAGCAGTACTTC. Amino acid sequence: CASSQELAPTPYEQYF.

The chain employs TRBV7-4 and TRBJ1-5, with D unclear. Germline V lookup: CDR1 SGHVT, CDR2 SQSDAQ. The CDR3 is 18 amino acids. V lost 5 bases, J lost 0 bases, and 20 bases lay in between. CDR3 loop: CASSQRASLGYSNQPQHF. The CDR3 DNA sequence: TGTGCCAGCAGCCAGCGGGCCTCCCTGGGATATAGCAATCAGCCCCAGCATTTT.

CDR3 DNA: TGTGCCAGCAGCTTGGTACAGGACGGCTACAATGAGCAGTTCTTC. Amino acids: CASSLVQDGYNEQFF. This chain links TRBV5-5 with TRBJ2-1; tentatively, D is TRBD1 (5 bases). Per germline, CDR1 SGHKS and CDR2 YYEKEE (reference sequence). CDR3 length equals 15 residues. The germline V and J ends were trimmed by 0 bases and 3 bases, with 10 bases remaining between them.

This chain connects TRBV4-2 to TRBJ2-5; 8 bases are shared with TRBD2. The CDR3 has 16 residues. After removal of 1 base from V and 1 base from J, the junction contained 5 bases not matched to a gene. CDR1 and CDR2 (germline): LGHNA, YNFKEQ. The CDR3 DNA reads TGTGCCAGCAGCCAAGGGGATAGCGGGGCCCAAGAGACCCAGTACTTC. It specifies CASSQGDSGAQETQYF.

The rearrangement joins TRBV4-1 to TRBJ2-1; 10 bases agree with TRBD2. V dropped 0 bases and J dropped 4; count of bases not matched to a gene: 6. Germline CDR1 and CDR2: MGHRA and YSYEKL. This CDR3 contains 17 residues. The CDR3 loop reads CASSQDYWTSGYNEQFF. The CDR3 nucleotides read TGCGCCAGCAGCCAAGATTATTGGACTAGCGGTTACAATGAGCAGTTCTTC.

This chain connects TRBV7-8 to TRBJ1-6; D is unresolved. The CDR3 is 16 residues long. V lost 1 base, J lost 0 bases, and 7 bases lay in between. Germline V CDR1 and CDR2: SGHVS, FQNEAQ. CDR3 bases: TGTGCCAGCAGCTTAGTTGTGAGCTCCTATAATTCACCCCTCCACTTT. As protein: CASSLVVSSYNSPLHF.

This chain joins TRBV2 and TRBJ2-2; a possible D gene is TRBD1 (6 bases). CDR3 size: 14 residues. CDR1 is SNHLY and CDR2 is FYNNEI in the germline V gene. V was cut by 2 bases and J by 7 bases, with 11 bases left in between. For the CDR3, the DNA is TGTGCCAGCAGTGAACAGGGGAATGGCGGGGAGCTGTTTTTT. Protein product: CASSEQGNGGELFF.

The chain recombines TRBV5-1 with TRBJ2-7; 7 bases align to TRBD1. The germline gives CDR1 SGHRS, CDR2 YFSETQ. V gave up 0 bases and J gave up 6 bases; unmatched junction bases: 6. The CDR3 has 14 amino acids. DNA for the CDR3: TGCGCCAGCAGCTTGGCCGAGTCAGGGGGCGAGCAGTACTTC. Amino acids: CASSLAESGGEQYF. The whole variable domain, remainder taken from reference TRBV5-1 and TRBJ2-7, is KAGVTQTPRYLIKTRGQQVTLSCSPISGHRSVSWYQQTPGQGLQFLFEYFSETQRNKGNFPGRFSGRQFSNSRSEMNVSTLELGDSALYLCASSLAESGGEQYFGPGTRLTVT.

CDR3 in amino acids: CASSYGQGAGGYTF. The CDR3 region has the DNA TGTGCCAGCAGCTATGGACAGGGGGCGGGCGGCTACACCTTC. The rearrangement joins TRBV11-1 to TRBJ1-2; 11 bases match TRBD1. Looked up from germline, CDR1 is SGHAT and CDR2 is FQDESV (reference sequence). The CDR3 runs 14 residues. Trimming at V came to 4 bases and at J to 8 bases, leaving 6 bases not matched to a gene. The full variable domain, its missing parts supplied by reference TRBV11-1 and TRBJ1-2, is EAEVAQSPRYKITEKSQAVAFWCDPISGHATLYWYRQILGQGPELLVQFQDESVVDDSQLPKDRFSAERLKGVDSTLKIQPAELGDSAMYLCASSYGQGAGGYTFGSGTRLTVV.

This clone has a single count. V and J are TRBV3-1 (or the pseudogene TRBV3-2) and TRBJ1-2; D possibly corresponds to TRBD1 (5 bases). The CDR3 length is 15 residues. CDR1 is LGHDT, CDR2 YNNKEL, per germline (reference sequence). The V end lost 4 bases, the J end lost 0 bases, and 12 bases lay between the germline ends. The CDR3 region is CASSPSTDPNYGYTF. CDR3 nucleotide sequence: TGTGCCAGCAGCCCTTCGACAGATCCTAACTATGGCTACACCTTC.

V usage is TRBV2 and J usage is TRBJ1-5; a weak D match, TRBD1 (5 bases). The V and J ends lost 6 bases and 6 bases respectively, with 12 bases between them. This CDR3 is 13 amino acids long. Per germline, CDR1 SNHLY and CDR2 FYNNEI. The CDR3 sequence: CASRGGPSQPQHF. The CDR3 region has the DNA TGTGCCAGCAGGGGGGGACCCTCTCAGCCCCAGCATTTT.

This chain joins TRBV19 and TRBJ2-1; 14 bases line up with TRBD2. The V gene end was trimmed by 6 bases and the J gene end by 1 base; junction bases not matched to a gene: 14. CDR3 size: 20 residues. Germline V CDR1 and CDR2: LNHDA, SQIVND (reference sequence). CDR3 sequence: CASSTNGLAGGKGSYNEQFF. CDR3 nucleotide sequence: TGTGCCAGTAGCACCAACGGACTAGCGGGGGGAAAGGGGTCCTACAATGAGCAGTTCTTC. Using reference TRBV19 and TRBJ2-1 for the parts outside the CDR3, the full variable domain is DGGITQSPKYLFRKEGQNVTLSCEQNLNHDAMYWYRQDPGQGLRLIYYSQIVNDFQKGDIAEGYSVSREKKESFPLTVTSAQKNPTAFYLCASSTNGLAGGKGSYNEQFFGPGTRLTVL.

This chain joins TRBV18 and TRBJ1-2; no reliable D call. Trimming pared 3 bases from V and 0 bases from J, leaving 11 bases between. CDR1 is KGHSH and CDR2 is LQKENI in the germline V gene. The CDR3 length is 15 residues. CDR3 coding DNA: TGTGCCAGCTCACCCGAGGCCAGCCCTAACTATGGCTACACCTTC. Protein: CASSPEASPNYGYTF.

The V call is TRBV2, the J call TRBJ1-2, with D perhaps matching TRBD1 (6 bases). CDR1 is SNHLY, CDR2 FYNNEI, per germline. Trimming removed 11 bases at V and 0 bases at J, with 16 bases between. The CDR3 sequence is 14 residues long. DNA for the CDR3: TGTGCCCGCACCTCGACAGGAACTAACTATGGCTACACCTTC. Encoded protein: CARTSTGTNYGYTF.

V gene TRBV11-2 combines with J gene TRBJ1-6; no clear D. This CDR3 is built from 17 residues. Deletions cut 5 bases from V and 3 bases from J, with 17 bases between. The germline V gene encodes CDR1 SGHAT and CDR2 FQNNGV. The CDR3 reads CASSTPGLFLYNSPLHF. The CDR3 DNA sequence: TGTGCCAGCAGCACGCCCGGACTGTTTCTCTATAATTCACCCCTCCACTTT.

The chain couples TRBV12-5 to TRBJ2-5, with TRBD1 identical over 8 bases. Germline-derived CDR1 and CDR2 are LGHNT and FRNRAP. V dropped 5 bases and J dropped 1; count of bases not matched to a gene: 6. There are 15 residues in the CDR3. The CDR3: CASGPGQALQETQYF. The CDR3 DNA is TGTGCTAGTGGTCCGGGACAGGCGCTCCAAGAGACCCAGTACTTC.

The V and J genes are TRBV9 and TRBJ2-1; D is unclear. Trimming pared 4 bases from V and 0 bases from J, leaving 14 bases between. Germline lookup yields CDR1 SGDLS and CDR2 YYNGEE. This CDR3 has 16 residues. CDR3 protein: CASSPVSASSYNEQFF. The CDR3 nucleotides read TGTGCCAGCAGCCCCGTGTCCGCTAGCTCCTACAATGAGCAGTTCTTC.

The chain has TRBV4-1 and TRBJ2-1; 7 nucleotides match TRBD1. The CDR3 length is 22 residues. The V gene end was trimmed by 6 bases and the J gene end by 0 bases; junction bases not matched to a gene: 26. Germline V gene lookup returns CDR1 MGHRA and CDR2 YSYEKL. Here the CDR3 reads CASRQQAGQTGPDSSSYNEQFF. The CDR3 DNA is TGCGCCAGCAGACAACAGGCCGGCCAGACAGGGCCGGACTCTAGCTCCTACAATGAGCAGTTCTTC.

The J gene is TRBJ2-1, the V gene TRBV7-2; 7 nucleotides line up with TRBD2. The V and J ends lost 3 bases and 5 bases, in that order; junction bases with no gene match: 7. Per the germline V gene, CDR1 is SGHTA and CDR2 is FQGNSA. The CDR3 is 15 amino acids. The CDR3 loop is CASSFSGTTNNEQFF. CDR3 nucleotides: TGTGCCAGCAGCTTTTCCGGGACTACCAACAATGAGCAGTTCTTC.